The rows below give T cell receptor beta chains drawn from one sample of a study of tissue T cells after allogeneic stem cell transplantation. Clones were sequenced by immunoSEQ multiplex PCR, and TCRdb holds only the in-frame ones, with some missing. The data contain thousands of clones, roughly 56% of them seen just once; the ten biggest clones take up about a fifth. Sequenced material: tissue from the jejunum, taken at autopsy. Receptors originate from a male donor older than 55 with lung cancer. CDR3s include the opening cysteine and the closing phenylalanine or tryptophan. D genes are given only for firm matches. Clone size is given for some rows only: seen once, a few or many times, or a class if the clone is expanded.

>-|TRBJ1-1|TRBV2|-
TGTGCCAGCAGGGGGGGCCTCCACGTGAACACTGAAGCTTTCTTT
CASRGGLHVNTEAFF
>-|TRBJ1-6|TRBV6-5|-
TGTGCCAGCAGTTGGGGAAATCGGGCACCCCTCCACTTT
CASSWGNRAPLHF
>TRBD1|TRBJ2-7|TRBV4-3|-
TGCGCCAGCAGCCAATCAAAGGCAGGGGGCTACGAGCAGTACTTC
CASSQSKAGGYEQYF
>-|TRBJ2-2|TRBV28|medium-sized
TGTGCCAGCAGCCCCGGGCCCGGGGAGCTGTTTTTT
CASSPGPGELFF
>-|TRBJ2-7|TRBV7-2|few
TGTGCCAGCAGCCAAGACCAGACAGGCTACGAGCAGTACTTC
CASSQDQTGYEQYF
>TRBD1|TRBJ2-7|TRBV6-5|medium-sized
TGTGCCAGCAGTCTTAGGACAGGGGTCGCCTACGAGCAGTACTTC
CASSLRTGVAYEQYF
>-|TRBJ2-1|TRBV4-3|medium-sized
TGCGCCAGCAGCCAAGATCAACGCGCGGTAAACAATGAGCAGTTCTTC
CASSQDQRAVNNEQFF
>TRBD1|TRBJ1-2|TRBV6-5|-
TGTGCCAGCAGACCAGGGGGCGTGGGGTATGGCTACACCTTC
CASRPGGVGYGYTF
>-|TRBJ2-7|TRBV7-9|-
TGTGCCAGCAGCTTAGAACAGAGAGCCTACGAGCAGTACTTC
CASSLEQRAYEQYF
>-|TRBJ2-7|TRBV14|-
TGTGCCAGCAGCCAAGTTAGAGGCGAGCAGTACTTC
CASSQVRGEQYF
>-|TRBJ2-3|TRBV5-1|-
TGCGCCAGCAGCTTGGGAGGGGCCCCCACAGATACGCAGTATTTT
CASSLGGAPTDTQYF
>TRBD1|TRBJ1-6|TRBV11-2|-
TGTGCCAGTCAAGGACAGGGGAATTCACCCCTCCACTTT
CASQGQGNSPLHF
>-|TRBJ1-1|TRBV3-1/TRBV3-2|-
TGTGCCAGCAGCCCAGGACAGTACAACATGAACACTGAAGCTTTCTTT
CASSPGQYNMNTEAFF
>-|TRBJ2-4|TRBV15|-
TGTGCCACCAGCAGCCTGACTAACACTAACATTCAGTACTTC
CATSSLTNTNIQYF
>-|TRBJ1-1|TRBV11-2|few
TGTGCCAGCAGCCTATCAGGGAACGGGGTAACTGAAGCTTTCTTT
CASSLSGNGVTEAFF
>-|TRBJ2-5|TRBV12-2|-
TGTGCAAGTCGCTTCCCGGGAGGGGATAGGTTAGAGGGGGGAGAGACCCAGTACTTC
CASRFPGGDRLEGGETQYF
>-|TRBJ1-2|TRBV9|few
TGTGCCAGCAGCGGGGGGAGGGATGGCTACACCTTC
CASSGGRDGYTF
>TRBD2|TRBJ2-7|TRBV7-6|few
TGTGCCAGCAGCTCGGGACTAGCGGGGCCCTACGAGCAGTACTTC
CASSSGLAGPYEQYF
>-|TRBJ1-2|TRBV5-1|-
TGCGCCAGCAGCGCCCAGGTTGGGCAGGGGAATGGCTACACCTTC
CASSAQVGQGNGYTF
>-|TRBJ2-7|TRBV5-4|few
TGTGCCAGCATGGGTGGTAACATGAAGCAGTACTTC
CASMGGNMKQYF